Each of the 26 T cell receptor beta chains below was sequenced from the same sample in a study of healthy donors' naive CD4 and CD8 T cells. TCR libraries were built from around 0.45 ug of total RNA by linear amplification. TCRdb called the reads again in MiXCR, with one record for every CDR3 protein. The table lists approximately 180,000 distinct CDR3 sequences, about 76% of them singletons. Material: naive CD4+ and CD8+ T cells sorted from blood, pooled from several donors. These receptor sequences come from a pool of human donors in good health; the sample pools cells from several healthy donors.

The chain combines TRBV19 with TRBJ2-7; weak D call: TRBD1 (6 bases). In germline, CDR1 is LNHDA, CDR2 SQIVND (reference sequence). CDR3 size: 16 residues. V was clipped by 6 bases and J by 0 bases, with 18 bases between them. In nucleotides, the CDR3 is TGTGCCAGTAGAAAGGTTTGGGGGCTTGCCTCCTACGAGCAGTACTTC. Its translation: CASRKVWGLASYEQYF.

The V gene is TRBV6-5, the J gene TRBJ1-5, with D perhaps matching TRBD1 (6 bases). The CDR3 loop spans 13 amino acids. CDR1 and CDR2 from the germline V gene are MNHEY and SVGAGI. V lost 5 bases, J lost 2 bases, and 7 bases lay in between. CDR3 region: CASSDRRNQPQHF. The CDR3 DNA is TGTGCCAGCAGTGACAGGCGCAATCAGCCCCAGCATTTT.

The chain couples TRBV19 to TRBJ2-7; TRBD2 is a possible D gene (6 bases). With 6 bases removed from V and 3 bases from J, the gap between germline ends came to 12 bases. Germline V gives CDR1 LNHDA, CDR2 SQIVND (reference sequence). The CDR3 is 13 residues long. This CDR3 is CASSREEFYEQYF. The CDR3 nucleotides are TGTGCCAGTAGCAGGGAGGAGTTCTACGAGCAGTACTTC.

This clonotype was found once. Here the CDR3 reads CASMDSIQYNEQFF. CDR3 sequence (DNA): TGTGCCAGCATGGACTCGATCCAATACAATGAGCAGTTCTTC. The chain joins TRBV19 to TRBJ2-1, with D maybe TRBD2 (5 bases). V dropped 9 bases and J dropped 4 bases, with 16 bases sitting between them. CDR3 size: 14 residues. The V gene's germline CDR1 is LNHDA and CDR2 SQIVND (reference sequence). Full variable domain (remainder filled in from reference TRBV19 and TRBJ2-1): DGGITQSPKYLFRKEGQNVTLSCEQNLNHDAMYWYRQDPGQGLRLIYYSQIVNDFQKGDIAEGYSVSREKKESFPLTVTSAQKNPTAFYLCASMDSIQYNEQFFGPGTRLTVL.

The CDR3 loop reads CASSLGGTGDRWPQHF. The CDR3 nucleotides read TGTGCCAGCAGCTTAGGTGGGACAGGGGACCGGTGGCCCCAGCATTTT. The J gene is TRBJ1-5, the V gene TRBV7-2; TRBD1 agrees at 10 bases. This CDR3 has 16 residues. The ends lost 1 base at V and 9 bases at J; junction bases unmatched: 9. CDR1 and CDR2 from the germline V gene are SGHTA and FQGNSA.

Only a few counts were recorded for this clonotype. This chain joins TRBV18 and TRBJ1-1; D possibly corresponds to TRBD1 (5 bases). The CDR3 runs 13 residues. The V and J ends lost 2 bases and 2 bases respectively, with 6 bases between them. CDR1 KGHSH and CDR2 LQKENI come from the germline V gene. CDR3 sequence reads: CASSPGANTEAFF. CDR3 nucleotide sequence: TGTGCCAGCTCACCAGGGGCCAACACTGAAGCTTTCTTT.

The V and J genes are TRBV27 and TRBJ2-7; the D is unclear. Trimming took 3 bases from V and 3 from J, leaving 9 bases between them. Germline CDR1 MNHEY, CDR2 SMNVEV (reference sequence). CDR3 length equals 13 residues. Written as DNA, the CDR3 is TGTGCCAGCAGTTTGACCAGCCACTACGAGCAGTACTTC. Its protein is CASSLTSHYEQYF.

V is TRBV29-1 and J is TRBJ2-2; D may correspond to TRBD1 or TRBD2 (5 bases each). CDR1 is SQVTM, CDR2 ANQGSEA, per germline. V lost 3 bases and J 8 bases, leaving 10 bases between the germline ends. The CDR3 length is 12 residues. The CDR3 region is CSVEGVSGELFF. CDR3 bases: TGCAGCGTTGAGGGGGTATCGGGGGAGCTGTTTTTT.

This clonotype was observed a handful of times. J is TRBJ2-1 and V is TRBV11-3, with D tentatively TRBD1 or TRBD2 (5 bases each). This CDR3 is built from 14 residues. From germline, CDR1 is SGHNT and CDR2 YENEEA. Trimming left V 5 bases short and J 8 bases short, with 16 bases between. The CDR3 coding sequence is TGTGCCAGCAGCCAAGGGACCATGACGGATGAGCAGTTCTTC. Protein product: CASSQGTMTDEQFF.

This sequence joins TRBV11-2 and TRBJ1-2; no clear D. Germline-derived CDR1 and CDR2 are SGHAT and FQNNGV. The CDR3 is 14 amino acids. Trimming pared 8 bases from V and 1 base from J, leaving 14 bases between. The CDR3 coding sequence is TGTGCCAGCGGATACCGGGAGATTAACTATGGCTACACCTTC. Translation: CASGYREINYGYTF.

V usage is TRBV13 and J usage is TRBJ2-7; 13 bases align to TRBD2. The CDR3 contains 17 residues. The V segment lost 3 bases and the J segment 1 base; nucleotides outside the gene matches: 6. Germline CDR1 is PRHDT and CDR2 is FYEKMQ (reference sequence). The chain's CDR3 is CASSFGLAGVLSYEQYF. In nucleotides, the CDR3 is TGTGCCAGCAGCTTTGGACTAGCGGGAGTTCTATCCTACGAGCAGTACTTC. Full variable domain (remainder filled in from reference TRBV13 and TRBJ2-7): AAGVIQSPRHLIKEKRETATLKCYPIPRHDTVYWYQQGPGQDPQFLISFYEKMQSDKGSIPDRFSAQQFSDYHSELNMSSLELGDSALYFCASSFGLAGVLSYEQYFGPGTRLTVT.

The gene calls are TRBV19 and TRBJ2-1; 7 bases agree with TRBD2. V lost 8 bases and J lost 7; bases outside the gene matches: 11. Germline assignment: CDR1 LNHDA and CDR2 SQIVND (reference sequence). The CDR3 contains 14 residues. CDR3 residues: CASPPFSGGNEQFF. The CDR3 DNA reads TGTGCCAGTCCTCCCTTCTCGGGAGGTAATGAGCAGTTCTTC.

This chain connects TRBV4-3 to TRBJ1-2; 9 positions match TRBD1. Trimming took 0 bases from V and 7 from J; bases not matched to a gene: 15. CDR1 and CDR2 from the germline V gene are LGHNA and YSLEER. This CDR3 is built from 18 residues. The CDR3 coding sequence is TGCGCCAGCAGCCAAGATCTGATAACCGGGACAGGGAGGTTTGGCTACACCTTC. Amino acid sequence: CASSQDLITGTGRFGYTF.

DNA for the CDR3: TGCAGCGTTGACGGACTAGCGGGGGTTCTTTCCTACAATGAGCAGTTCTTC. Protein: CSVDGLAGVLSYNEQFF. This chain connects TRBV29-1 to TRBJ2-1; 13 bases map to TRBD2. This CDR3 spans 17 amino acids. The trim removed 3 bases at V and 1 base at J, leaving 6 bases unmatched. The V gene's germline CDR1 is SQVTM and CDR2 ANQGSEA.

The chain has TRBV18 and TRBJ2-1, with D perhaps TRBD1 (6 bases). The germline gives CDR1 KGHSH, CDR2 LQKENI. The ends were cut back, 5 bases at V and 6 bases at J, with 11 bases in the middle. This CDR3 spans 13 amino acids. As DNA, the CDR3 is TGTGCCAGCTCATCACAGGGTACCAATGAGCAGTTCTTC. Protein sequence: CASSSQGTNEQFF.

The chain links TRBV27 to TRBJ2-3; possible D gene TRBD2, 5 bases. The germline V gene has CDR1 MNHEY and CDR2 SMNVEV (reference sequence). CDR3 length: 14 amino acids. The germline V and J ends were trimmed by 5 bases and 3 bases, with 12 bases remaining between them. The CDR3 DNA follows: TGTGCCAGCAGTCCGGACCTAGCAACAGATACGCAGTATTTT. Translated, it gives CASSPDLATDTQYF.

This sequence joins TRBV4-3 and TRBJ1-1; no clear D. The CDR3 has 17 residues. The V end lost 1 base, the J end lost 2 bases, and 17 bases lay between the germline ends. Germline V gene lookup returns CDR1 LGHNA and CDR2 YSLEER. The CDR3 protein is CASSQVRPGSLNTEAFF. The DNA of the CDR3 is TGCGCCAGCAGCCAAGTCCGACCGGGATCTCTCAACACTGAAGCTTTCTTT.

This clonotype was recorded a few times. The J gene is TRBJ2-1, the V gene TRBV11-2; a possible D gene is TRBD1 (6 bases). Germline lookup yields CDR1 SGHAT and CDR2 FQNNGV. V lost 5 bases, J lost 6 bases, and 20 bases lay in between. The CDR3 covers 16 residues. CDR3: CASSAWDTESPNEQFF. CDR3 coding DNA: TGTGCCAGCAGCGCGTGGGACACCGAAAGCCCCAATGAGCAGTTCTTC.

This clonotype was counted only a few times. The CDR3 DNA sequence: TGTGCCAGCAGTTTGGGGTACACTGAAGCTTTCTTT. The encoded protein is CASSLGYTEAFF. The rearrangement links TRBV12-3 or TRBV12-4 to TRBJ1-1; D unresolved. The CDR3 has 12 residues. Trimming removed 3 bases at V and 3 bases at J, with 5 bases between.

The chain combines TRBV6-1 with TRBJ1-5; D gene ambiguous. Germline CDR1 MNHNS, CDR2 SASEGT. The CDR3 sequence is 18 residues long. V was cut by 7 bases and J by 0 bases, with 22 bases left in between. The DNA for the CDR3 is TGTGCCAGCACCCGTGGGTTTGAGCCCCCTTATAGCAATCAGCCCCAGCATTTT. It translates to CASTRGFEPPYSNQPQHF.

The chain joins TRBV4-3 to TRBJ1-2, with D perhaps matching TRBD1 (6 bases). Germline CDR1 LGHNA, CDR2 YSLEER. V lost 6 bases and J lost 2, with 10 bases in between. The CDR3 totals 13 residues. The CDR3 loop is CASSPRGNYGYTF. DNA of the CDR3: TGCGCCAGCAGTCCCAGGGGAAACTATGGCTACACCTTC.

In its sample, this clonotype was seen a few times. The CDR3 is CASDQETQYF. The CDR3 DNA is TGTGCCAGCGACCAAGAGACCCAGTACTTC. This chain links TRBV6-5 with TRBJ2-5; no firm D call. Germline V gene data show CDR1 as MNHEY and CDR2 as SVGAGI. V lost 8 bases to trimming and J lost 0 bases, with 1 base between them. CDR3 length equals 10 residues.

The chain employs TRBV6-5 and TRBJ1-5, with TRBD1 as a possible D gene (6 bases). This CDR3 comprises 14 residues. Looked up from germline, CDR1 is MNHEY and CDR2 is SVGAGI. Trimming left V 5 bases short and J 6 bases short, with 14 bases between. CDR3 region: CASSKSGAVQPQHF. As DNA, the CDR3 is TGTGCCAGCAGTAAATCAGGGGCGGTTCAGCCCCAGCATTTT.

The chain is built from TRBV6-1 and TRBJ2-1; D may be TRBD2 (6 bases). This CDR3 contains 14 residues. V dropped 6 bases and J dropped 5 bases, with 14 bases sitting between them. Germline values: CDR1 MNHNS, CDR2 SASEGT. DNA for the CDR3: TGTGCCAGCAGCCTGGGACTGGGCGACAATGAGCAGTTCTTC. Its translation is CASSLGLGDNEQFF.

A remark on this clonotype: The junction differs from germline at one of its ends, possibly a read error. This chain links TRBV12-3 or TRBV12-4 with TRBJ2-5, with 10 positions matching TRBD2. The CDR3 totals 15 residues. The CDR3 protein is CASSLAGETQETQYF. CDR3 DNA sequence: TGTGCCAGCAGTCTAGCGGGAGAGACCCAAGAGACCCAGTACTTC.

The chain uses TRBV6-2 or TRBV6-3 and TRBJ1-1, with TRBD1 as a possible D gene (6 bases). Per germline, CDR1 MNHEY and CDR2 SVGEGT. V dropped 6 bases and J dropped 11 bases, with 16 bases sitting between them. The CDR3 is 12 amino acids. DNA for the CDR3: TGTGCCAGCAGCAGACAGGCGGCAAGGGCTTTCTTT. Amino acids: CASSRQAARAFF.